This T cell receptor (beta chain) was sequenced for a study of CD8 T cells in ankylosing spondylitis. General study results and limits: The disease-linked clones had a CD8+ phenotype and low blood frequencies. Researchers reportedly found disease-linked clones significantly enriched in matched ankylosing spondylitis synovial fluid. In ankylosing spondylitis blood, a motif of roughly eight highly homologous TCR beta variants appeared characteristic. Some motif variants had been reported before (in reactive arthritis synovial fluid and blood).

Per the germline V gene, CDR1 is MGHDK and CDR2 is SYGVNS. The CDR3 is 16 amino acids. Using its own MiXCR run on the 5' RACE reads, TCRdb lists one record per CDR3 protein. Of about 220,000 distinct CDR3 sequences detected, about 10% appear once; the ten largest clones hold 20% to 25%. This clonotype was picked up a small number of times. Its antigen is currently unknown. The sample consisted of blood, either unsorted or a sorted T cell fraction (not recorded which). V is TRBV25-1 and J is TRBJ2-3; perhaps TRBD1 as D (5 bases). This clonotype originated in a male donor with ankylosing spondylitis or in good health (not recorded which). This CDR3 is CGSSEQGWYGTDTQYF. The CDR3 DNA sequence: TGTGGTTCAAGTGAGCAGGGATGGTACGGCACAGATACGCAGTATTTT.